One sample yielded the 17 T cell receptor beta chains listed below, sequenced in a study of T cells in Graves' hyperthyroidism and ophthalmopathy. Amplification of TCR beta CDR3 regions was performed using RNA transcripts as template. Carried out on the TCR CDR3, a first-round RT-PCR used the HTBI primer set. TCRdb re-analysed the multiplex PCR reads in MiXCR, keeping a single row per CDR3 protein. The sample records 600,000 or so distinct CDR3 sequences, about 45% being singletons. Input material: peripheral blood or thyroid tissue (not recorded which). These receptors were obtained from a young woman with Graves' hyperthyroidism.

The chain has TRBV20-1 and TRBJ1-1, with D uncertain. Germline V CDR1 and CDR2: DFQATT, SNEGSKA (reference sequence). The CDR3 totals 11 residues. Trimming shortened V by 6 bases and J by 7 bases, and 12 bases separated the two germline ends. The CDR3 is CSADPDGEAFF. The CDR3 DNA is TGCAGTGCGGACCCTGATGGTGAAGCTTTCTTT.

This clonotype was seen many times. This sequence joins TRBV19 and TRBJ1-5; TRBD1 aligns across 7 bases. The CDR3 extends over 14 amino acids. V was pared by 4 bases and J by 6 bases, with 6 bases of the junction left unmatched. The germline CDR1 and CDR2 sequences are LNHDA and SQIVND (reference sequence). CDR3 sequence (DNA): TGTGCCAGTAGTACTACAGGGGCAGGTCAGCCCCAGCATTTT. Translated: CASSTTGAGQPQHF. Filled out from reference TRBV19 and TRBJ1-5, the complete variable domain reads DGGITQSPKYLFRKEGQNVTLSCEQNLNHDAMYWYRQDPGQGLRLIYYSQIVNDFQKGDIAEGYSVSREKKESFPLTVTSAQKNPTAFYLCASSTTGAGQPQHFGDGTRLSIL.

As to this clonotype: One end of the junction varies from germline; a read error may be responsible. The CDR3 DNA is TGTGCCAGCAGCTTAGGGGACAGCGGACAAACTTTT. Encoded protein: CASSLGDSGQTF. The rearrangement uses TRBV7-9 and TRBJ1-4, with 7 nucleotides matching TRBD1. Germline CDR1 SEHNR, CDR2 FQNEAQ (reference sequence). This CDR3 has 12 amino acids.

This clonotype was seen at least ten times. The V and J genes are TRBV24-1 and TRBJ1-5; TRBD1 is a possible D gene (6 bases). Looked up from germline, CDR1 is KGHDR and CDR2 is SFDVKD. The CDR3 is 15 amino acids. Trimming cost V 2 bases and J 6 bases, with 13 bases left between them. In DNA form, the CDR3 reads TGTGCCACCAGTGATTCGACCAGGGGACGTCAGCCCCAGCATTTT. As protein: CATSDSTRGRQPQHF.

The chain combines TRBV10-3 with TRBJ1-1; D uncertain. The germline gives CDR1 ENHRY, CDR2 SYGVKD. This CDR3 region has 12 residues. V gave up 6 bases and J gave up 7 bases, with 12 bases separating them. The CDR3 bases are TGTGCCATCAGCAGGAAGGGATTTGAAGCTTTCTTT. Its protein is CAISRKGFEAFF.

The chain joins TRBV24-1 to TRBJ1-2; TRBD1 matches at 10 bases. This CDR3 region has 17 residues. Germline lookup yields CDR1 KGHDR and CDR2 SFDVKD. The trim removed 4 bases at V and 3 bases at J, leaving 10 bases unmatched. This chain's CDR3 is CATSESGTGVADYGYTF. CDR3 DNA: TGTGCCACCAGTGAGTCCGGGACAGGGGTCGCGGACTATGGCTACACCTTC.

This clonotype was counted ten times or more. A much larger clone differs by one base, so this may be a read error. The CDR3 is CASSEGREETQYF. CDR3 DNA: TGCGCCAGCAGTGAGGGCAGGGAAGAGACCCAGTACTTC. This chain joins TRBV10-2 and TRBJ2-5; D might be TRBD1 (5 bases). Trimming stripped 2 bases from V and 3 bases from J, with 7 bases between. The CDR3 length is 13 residues. Germline assignment: CDR1 WSHSY and CDR2 SAAADI.

This clonotype was seen many times. The chain recombines TRBV10-3 with TRBJ2-5; D is unclear. Germline V gene sequence: CDR1 ENHRY, CDR2 SYGVKD. V lost 2 bases and J 1 base, leaving 5 bases between the germline ends. This CDR3 is 13 amino acids long. CDR3 in amino acids: CAISETVQETQYF. CDR3 nucleotides: TGTGCCATCAGTGAGACAGTCCAAGAGACCCAGTACTTC.

In this sample, this clonotype turned up many times. J is TRBJ1-2 and V is TRBV29-1; 10 bases are a match to TRBD1. The CDR3 extends over 14 amino acids. From germline, CDR1 is SQVTM and CDR2 ANQGSEA. Germline trimming cut 6 bases from V and 0 bases from J; bases unmatched to any gene: 4. CDR3 in amino acids: CSVDRGLANYGYTF. CDR3 nucleotides: TGCAGCGTCGACAGGGGGCTGGCTAACTATGGCTACACCTTC.

The chain links TRBV29-1 to TRBJ2-5, with D perhaps matching TRBD2 (5 bases). The CDR3 sequence is 12 residues long. Per germline, CDR1 SQVTM and CDR2 ANQGSEA. V was pared by 7 bases and J by 11 bases, with 20 bases between. As DNA, the CDR3 is TGCAGCGACACCTCGCGGGTCGGGAATCAGTACTTC. Its protein product is CSDTSRVGNQYF.

The rearrangement uses TRBV19 and TRBJ2-2; TRBD1 matches at 10 bases. The CDR3 is made up of 15 amino acids. Germline V gene lookup returns CDR1 LNHDA and CDR2 SQIVND (reference sequence). V shed 9 bases, J shed 3 bases, and the junction held 7 bases outside the gene matches. The CDR3 protein is CASSGTGAHTGELFF. The CDR3 region has the DNA TGTGCCAGCAGCGGGACAGGGGCGCACACCGGGGAGCTGTTTTTT.

The V gene is TRBV2, the J gene TRBJ2-7; D may match TRBD1 or TRBD2 (5 bases each). Germline V lookup: CDR1 SNHLY, CDR2 FYNNEI. This CDR3 comprises 16 residues. V lost 5 bases to trimming and J lost 3 bases, with 20 bases between them. In DNA, the CDR3 is TGTGCCAGCAGTTTAAGGGTCCGGGACGGTGACTACGAGCAGTACTTC. This gives the protein CASSLRVRDGDYEQYF.

This clonotype occurred a few times. J is TRBJ1-2 and V is TRBV9, with 10 nucleotides matching TRBD1. The CDR3 runs to 14 residues. Unmatched junction bases numbered 8, after V lost 5 bases and J lost 7 bases. The germline V gene has CDR1 SGDLS and CDR2 YYNGEE. DNA of the CDR3: TGTGCCAGCAGTCGTTCCGGGACAGGGGTTGGCTACACCTTC. This sequence encodes CASSRSGTGVGYTF. Together with reference TRBV9 and TRBJ1-2, the CDR3 gives the full variable domain: DSGVTQTPKHLITATGQRVTLRCSPRSGDLSVYWYQQSLDQGLQFLIQYYNGEERAKGNILERFSAQQFPDLHSELNLSSLELGDSALYFCASSRSGTGVGYTFGSGTRLTVV.

This chain joins TRBV2 and TRBJ1-4; weak D call: TRBD1 (6 bases). Per germline, CDR1 SNHLY and CDR2 FYNNEI. The CDR3 is 13 residues long. Deletions cut 2 bases from V and 11 bases from J, with 12 bases between. CDR3 loop: CASSESEGGKLFF. CDR3 in DNA: TGTGCCAGCAGTGAATCGGAGGGGGGGAAACTGTTTTTT.

This clonotype was observed many times. The J gene is TRBJ1-1, the V gene TRBV29-1; D gene uncertain. Trimming took 5 bases from V and 0 from J, leaving 7 bases between them. The CDR3 covers 12 residues. Per the germline V gene, CDR1 is SQVTM and CDR2 is ANQGSEA. The CDR3 region has the DNA TGCAGCGTTTACGGCATGAACACTGAAGCTTTCTTT. Encoded protein: CSVYGMNTEAFF.

This clonotype was seen at least ten times. In nucleotides, the CDR3 is TGTGCCAGCAGCTTAAACTGGAATGAAAAACTGTTTTTT. It yields the protein CASSLNWNEKLFF. J is TRBJ1-4 and V is TRBV7-8; no clear D. The CDR3 length is 13 residues. V was clipped by 2 bases and J by 5 bases, with 6 bases between them. Germline CDR1 is SGHVS and CDR2 is FQNEAQ.

This chain links TRBV6-1 with TRBJ1-5; D uncertain. The CDR3 consists of 16 residues. V dropped 6 bases and J dropped 2 bases, with 17 bases sitting between them. Germline assignment: CDR1 MNHNS and CDR2 SASEGT. This chain's CDR3 is CASSPTEQPCNQPQHF. The CDR3 DNA is TGTGCCAGCAGCCCGACCGAACAACCCTGCAATCAGCCCCAGCATTTT.